The source of this T cell receptor beta chain is a study (dated by TCRdb to the early 2010s). This clonotype occurred many times. What antigen it recognizes has not been identified. No quality values exist for individual bases; no much larger clone is one base distant. The sequencer was an Illumina Genome Analyzer IIx. The public reads were reprocessed in TCRdb via fastp at Q25 and MiXCR, keeping in-frame beta chains. Each CDR3 protein gets just one entry, which takes the most common genes and DNA from the rows behind it. A total of 6,500 to 7,500 distinct CDR3 sequences appear in this sample, roughly 32% of them only once. In total, the top ten clones hold 22% of the sample. Unmatched junction bases come to 11, with V trimmed by 3 bases and J by 10 bases. Spanning cysteine to phenylalanine, the CDR3 consists of 14 amino acids. Solely the CDR3 DNA is kept, with 42 bases framed from the first base. CDR1 SGHDN and CDR2 FVKESK were looked up in the germline V gene.

The sequence links TRBV14 to TRBJ2-7, with 8 bases aligning to TRBD1. Sample: blood. This TCR was recovered from a human donor. The CDR3 is CASSHGQGTPRQYF. At the DNA level, the sequence is TGTGCCAGCAGCCACGGACAGGGAACCCCTCGTCAGTACTTC. Supplemented by the reference TRBV14 and TRBJ2-7 proteins around the CDR3, the complete variable domain is EAGVTQFPSHSVIEKGQTVTLRCDPISGHDNLYWYRRVMGKEIKFLLHFVKESKQDESGMPNNRFLAERTGGTYSTLKVQPAELEDSGVYFCASSHGQGTPRQYFGPGTRLTVT.